There are a few counts of the clone carrying this T cell receptor beta chain. This entry belongs to a study of blood T cell repertoires in COVID-19. The assay was immunoSEQ multiplex PCR, and TCRdb's table has in-frame clones only and misses some. The data show about 160,000 clones, less than 85% seen once. Between the trimmed V and J ends, which lost 0 bases and 0 bases, there was a span of 12 bases. Per the germline V gene, CDR1 is LGHNA and CDR2 is YNFKEQ. The length of the CDR3 is 16 residues. The TCR was taken from a woman aged 35 to 49 with COVID-19, enrolled during active disease. The sequencing input was peripheral blood. The chain carries TRBV4-2 and TRBJ2-7, with D perhaps TRBD2 (5 bases). CDR3 sequence reads: CASSQDRPGSSYEQYF. As DNA, the CDR3 is TGTGCCAGCAGCCAAGATCGCCCGGGGAGCTCCTACGAGCAGTACTTC.